This TCR beta chain derives from a study of control samples from healthy donors and cancer patients. Sequencing used immunoSEQ multiplex PCR; TCRdb keeps in-frame clones, though not all of them. Of over 80,000 clones in the sample, roughly nine tenths are singletons; the top ten hold about a sixth. The CDR3 contains 12 residues. CDR1 and CDR2 (germline): SGHRS, YFSETQ. V was shortened by 1 base and J by 4 bases, with 6 bases between the two germline ends. The gene calls are TRBV5-1 and TRBJ2-7; D not resolved. The sequence came from a man aged 25-45 years in good health. The sample taken for sequencing was blood. The CDR3: CASSLNDYEQYF. The DNA for the CDR3 is TGCGCCAGCAGCTTGAACGATTACGAGCAGTACTTC. Complete variable domain (other parts from reference TRBV5-1 and TRBJ2-7): KAGVTQTPRYLIKTRGQQVTLSCSPISGHRSVSWYQQTPGQGLQFLFEYFSETQRNKGNFPGRFSGRQFSNSRSEMNVSTLELGDSALYLCASSLNDYEQYFGPGTRLTVT.